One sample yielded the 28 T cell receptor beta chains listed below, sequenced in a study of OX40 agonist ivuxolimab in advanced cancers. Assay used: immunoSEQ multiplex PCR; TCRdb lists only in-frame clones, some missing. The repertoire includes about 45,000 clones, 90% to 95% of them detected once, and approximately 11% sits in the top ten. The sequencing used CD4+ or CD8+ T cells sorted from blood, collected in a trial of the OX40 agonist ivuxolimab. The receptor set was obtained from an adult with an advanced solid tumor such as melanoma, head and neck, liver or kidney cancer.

The CDR3 loop reads CASTRLAGAYNEQFF. CDR3 nucleotides: TGTGCCAGCACCCGGCTAGCGGGAGCCTACAATGAGCAGTTCTTC. The gene calls are TRBV28 and TRBJ2-1, with 10 nucleotides matching TRBD2. The CDR3 runs 15 residues. V was clipped by 7 bases and J by 2 bases; unmatched bases: 5. Per germline, CDR1 MDHEN and CDR2 SYDVKM.

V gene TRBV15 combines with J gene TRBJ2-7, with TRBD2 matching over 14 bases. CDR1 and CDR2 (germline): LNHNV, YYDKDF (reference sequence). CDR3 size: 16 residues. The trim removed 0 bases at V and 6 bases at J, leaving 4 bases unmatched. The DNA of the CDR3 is TGTGCCACCAGCAGAGATCGGACTAGCGGGAGGCTCGAGCAGTACTTC. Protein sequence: CATSRDRTSGRLEQYF.

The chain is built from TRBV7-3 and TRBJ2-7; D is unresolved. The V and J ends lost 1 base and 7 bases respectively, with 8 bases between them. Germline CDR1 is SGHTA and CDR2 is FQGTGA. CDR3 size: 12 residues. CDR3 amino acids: CASSLIGREQYF. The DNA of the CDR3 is TGTGCCAGCAGCTTAATTGGTCGGGAGCAGTACTTC.

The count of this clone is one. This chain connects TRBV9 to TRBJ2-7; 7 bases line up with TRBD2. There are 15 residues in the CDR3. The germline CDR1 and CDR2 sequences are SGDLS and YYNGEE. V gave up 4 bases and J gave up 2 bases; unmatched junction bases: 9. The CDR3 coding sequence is TGTGCCAGCAGCCCCCTTGGGGGGGGTCCCTACGAGCAGTACTTC. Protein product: CASSPLGGGPYEQYF.

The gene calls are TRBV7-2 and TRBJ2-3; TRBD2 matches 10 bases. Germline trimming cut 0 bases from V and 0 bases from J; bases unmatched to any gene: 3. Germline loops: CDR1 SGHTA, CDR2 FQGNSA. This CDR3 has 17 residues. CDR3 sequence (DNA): TGTGCCAGCAGCTTAGCGGGACTAGCGCGAAGCACAGATACGCAGTATTTT. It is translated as CASSLAGLARSTDTQYF.

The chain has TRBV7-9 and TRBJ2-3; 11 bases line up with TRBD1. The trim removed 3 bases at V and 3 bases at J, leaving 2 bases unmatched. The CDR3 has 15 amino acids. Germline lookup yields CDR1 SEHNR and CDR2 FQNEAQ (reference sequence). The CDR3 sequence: CASSFGQGATDTQYF. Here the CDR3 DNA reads TGTGCCAGCAGCTTTGGACAGGGGGCAACAGATACGCAGTATTTT.

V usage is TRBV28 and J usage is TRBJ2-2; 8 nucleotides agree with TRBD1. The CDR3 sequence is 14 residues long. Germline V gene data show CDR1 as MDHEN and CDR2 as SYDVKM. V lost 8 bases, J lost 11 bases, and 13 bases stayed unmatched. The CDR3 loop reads CASGGYPDRAELFF. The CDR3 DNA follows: TGTGCCAGCGGAGGATACCCGGACAGGGCAGAGCTGTTTTTT.

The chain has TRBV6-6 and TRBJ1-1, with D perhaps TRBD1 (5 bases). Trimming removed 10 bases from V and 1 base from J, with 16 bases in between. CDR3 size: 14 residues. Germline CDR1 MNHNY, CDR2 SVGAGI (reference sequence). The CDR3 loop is CATQLHQGNTEAFF. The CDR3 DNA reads TGTGCCACCCAGTTACATCAGGGGAACACTGAAGCTTTCTTT.

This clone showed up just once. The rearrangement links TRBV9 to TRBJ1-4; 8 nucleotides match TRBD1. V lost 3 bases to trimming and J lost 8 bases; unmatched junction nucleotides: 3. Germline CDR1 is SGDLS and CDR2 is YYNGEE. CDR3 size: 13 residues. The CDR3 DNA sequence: TGTGCCAGCAGCGGCGGACAGGGCGAAAAACTGTTTTTT. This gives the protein CASSGGQGEKLFF.

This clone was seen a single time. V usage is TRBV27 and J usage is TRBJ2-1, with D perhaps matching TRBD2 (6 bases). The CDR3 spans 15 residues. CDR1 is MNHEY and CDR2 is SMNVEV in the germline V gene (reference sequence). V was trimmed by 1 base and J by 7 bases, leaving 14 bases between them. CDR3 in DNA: TGTGCCAGCAGTTTATGGGCTAGCGTTGGGAATGAGCAGTTCTTC. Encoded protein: CASSLWASVGNEQFF.

CDR3 loop: CASSLGLAGGNEQFF. In DNA, the CDR3 is TGTGCCAGCAGCTTAGGACTAGCGGGAGGAAATGAGCAGTTCTTC. The V call is TRBV7-2, the J call TRBJ2-1, with 13 bases that match TRBD2. The J segment lost 7 bases and the V segment lost 1 base, leaving 1 base of the junction unmatched. Per germline, CDR1 SGHTA and CDR2 FQGNSA. There are 15 residues in the CDR3.

CDR3 bases: TGTGCCAGCAGCTTAGCGCAGACAGATACGCAGTATTTT. Encoded protein: CASSLAQTDTQYF. This chain connects TRBV7-6 to TRBJ2-3; D gene unclear. The CDR3 loop spans 13 amino acids. The germline V gene has CDR1 SGHVS and CDR2 FNYEAQ. Deletions cut 0 bases from V and 3 bases from J, with 4 bases between.

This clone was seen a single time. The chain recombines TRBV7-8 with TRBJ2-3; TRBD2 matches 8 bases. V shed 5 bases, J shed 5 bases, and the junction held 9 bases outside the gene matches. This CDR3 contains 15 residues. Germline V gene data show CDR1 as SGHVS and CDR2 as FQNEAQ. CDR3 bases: TGTGCCAGCAGCCTATTAGCGGGATTGGAAGATACGCAGTATTTT. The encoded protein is CASSLLAGLEDTQYF. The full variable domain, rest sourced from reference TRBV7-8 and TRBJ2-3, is GAGVSQSPRYKVAKRGQDVALRCDPISGHVSLFWYQQALGQGPEFLTYFQNEAQLDKSGLPSDRFFAERPEGSVSTLKIQRTQQEDSAVYLCASSLLAGLEDTQYFGPGTRLTVL.

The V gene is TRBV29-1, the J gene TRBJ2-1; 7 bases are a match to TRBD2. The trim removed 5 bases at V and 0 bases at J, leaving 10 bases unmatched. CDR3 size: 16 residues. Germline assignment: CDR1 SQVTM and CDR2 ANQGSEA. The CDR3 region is CSVCLADGSSYNEQFF. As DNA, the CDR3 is TGCAGCGTTTGTCTAGCGGACGGAAGCTCCTACAATGAGCAGTTCTTC.

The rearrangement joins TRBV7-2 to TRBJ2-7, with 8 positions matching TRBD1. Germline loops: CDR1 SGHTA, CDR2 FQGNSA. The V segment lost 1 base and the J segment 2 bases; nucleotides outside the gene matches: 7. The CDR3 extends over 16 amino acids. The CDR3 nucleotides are TGTGCCAGCAGCTTAGAGGACAGGGTCTCGACCTACGAGCAGTACTTC. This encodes CASSLEDRVSTYEQYF.

The CDR3 coding sequence is TGTGCCAGCAGCAAATCTACTACAGTGGCCGGGGAGCTGTTTTTT. It encodes CASSKSTTVAGELFF. The chain carries TRBV6-5 and TRBJ2-2; D not certain. Germline V gene lookup returns CDR1 MNHEY and CDR2 SVGAGI. The ends were cut back, 6 bases at V and 6 bases at J, with 17 bases in the middle. The CDR3 is 15 amino acids.

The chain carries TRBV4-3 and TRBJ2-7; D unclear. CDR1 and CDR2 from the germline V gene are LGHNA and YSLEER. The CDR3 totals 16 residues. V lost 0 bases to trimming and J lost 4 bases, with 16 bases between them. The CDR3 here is CASSQDDKLALYEQYF. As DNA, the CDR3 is TGCGCCAGCAGCCAAGATGATAAACTGGCCCTTTACGAGCAGTACTTC.

The CDR3 sequence: CASRTGITDTQYF. DNA of the CDR3: TGTGCCAGCAGGACAGGGATCACAGATACGCAGTATTTT. V and J are TRBV7-2 and TRBJ2-3; TRBD1 agrees at 7 bases. Trimming removed 6 bases from V and 2 bases from J; junction bases left unmatched: 2. CDR3 length: 13 residues. CDR1 SGHTA and CDR2 FQGNSA come from the germline V gene.

CDR3 DNA: TGTGCCAGCAAGGGACTAGCGGGTAATGAGCAGTTCTTC. Translating it yields CASKGLAGNEQFF. This sequence joins TRBV13 and TRBJ2-1; 12 positions match TRBD2. The CDR3 is 13 amino acids. Losses at the gene ends were 7 bases for V and 7 bases for J; bases not matched to a gene: 2. Germline V gene data show CDR1 as PRHDT and CDR2 as FYEKMQ (reference sequence).

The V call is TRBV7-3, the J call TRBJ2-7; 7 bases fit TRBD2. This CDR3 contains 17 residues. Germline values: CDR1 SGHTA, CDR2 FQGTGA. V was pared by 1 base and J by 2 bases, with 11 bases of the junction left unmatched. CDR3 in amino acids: CASSLKPQERDPYEQYF. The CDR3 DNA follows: TGTGCCAGCAGCTTAAAGCCCCAAGAGCGGGATCCCTACGAGCAGTACTTC. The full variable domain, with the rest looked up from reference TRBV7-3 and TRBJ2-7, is GAGVSQTPSNKVTEKGKYVELRCDPISGHTALYWYRQSLGQGPEFLIYFQGTGAADDSGLPNDRFFAVRPEGSVSTLKIQRTERGDSAVYLCASSLKPQERDPYEQYFGPGTRLTVT.

CDR3 DNA: TGCGCCAGCAGCACTAACGGTCCGTATAGCAATCAGCCCCAGCATTTT. Translating it yields CASSTNGPYSNQPQHF. The chain uses TRBV5-1 and TRBJ1-5; D is unclear. Germline CDR1 SGHRS, CDR2 YFSETQ. Trimming took off 4 bases at V and 0 bases at J, with 14 bases between the two ends. This CDR3 spans 16 amino acids.

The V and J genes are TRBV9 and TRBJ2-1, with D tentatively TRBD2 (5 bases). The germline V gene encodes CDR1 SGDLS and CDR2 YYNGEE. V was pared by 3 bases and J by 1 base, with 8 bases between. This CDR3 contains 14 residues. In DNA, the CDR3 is TGTGCCAGCAGCGAGAGCGGATCCTACAATGAGCAGTTCTTC. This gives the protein CASSESGSYNEQFF.

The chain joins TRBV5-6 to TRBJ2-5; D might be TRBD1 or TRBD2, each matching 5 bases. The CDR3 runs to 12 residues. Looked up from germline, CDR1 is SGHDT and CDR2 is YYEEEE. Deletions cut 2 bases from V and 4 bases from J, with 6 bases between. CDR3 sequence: CASSFGGETQYF. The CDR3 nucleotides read TGTGCCAGCAGCTTTGGGGGAGAGACCCAGTACTTC.

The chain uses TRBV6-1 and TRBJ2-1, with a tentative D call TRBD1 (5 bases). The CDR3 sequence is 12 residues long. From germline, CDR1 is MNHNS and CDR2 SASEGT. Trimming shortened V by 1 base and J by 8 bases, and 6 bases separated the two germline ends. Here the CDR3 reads CASSEEGDEQFF. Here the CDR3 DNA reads TGTGCCAGCAGTGAAGAAGGGGATGAGCAGTTCTTC.

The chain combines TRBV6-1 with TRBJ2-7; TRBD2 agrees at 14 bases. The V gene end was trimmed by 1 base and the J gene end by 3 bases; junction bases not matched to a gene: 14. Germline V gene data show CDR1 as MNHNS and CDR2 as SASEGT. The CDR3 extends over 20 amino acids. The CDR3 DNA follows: TGTGCCAGCAGTGAAGTGTATAGACTAGCGGGAGGGCCAGGGAACTACGAGCAGTACTTC. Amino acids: CASSEVYRLAGGPGNYEQYF.

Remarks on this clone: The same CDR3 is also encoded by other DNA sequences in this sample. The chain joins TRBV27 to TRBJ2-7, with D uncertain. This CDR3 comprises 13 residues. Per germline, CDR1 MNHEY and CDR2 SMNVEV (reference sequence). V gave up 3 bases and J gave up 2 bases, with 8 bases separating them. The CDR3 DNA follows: TGTGCCAGCAGTTTCGGCAGGACCTACGAGCAGTACTTC. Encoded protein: CASSFGRTYEQYF.

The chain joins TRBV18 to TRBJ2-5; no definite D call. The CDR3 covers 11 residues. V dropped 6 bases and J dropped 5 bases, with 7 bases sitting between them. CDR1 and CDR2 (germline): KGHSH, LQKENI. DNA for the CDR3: TGTGCCAGCTCCGGGTCCGAGACCCAGTACTTC. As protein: CASSGSETQYF.

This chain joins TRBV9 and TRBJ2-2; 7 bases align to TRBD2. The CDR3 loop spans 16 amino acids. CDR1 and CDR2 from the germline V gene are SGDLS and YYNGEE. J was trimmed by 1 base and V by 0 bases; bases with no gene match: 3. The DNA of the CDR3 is TGTGCCAGCAGCGTAGGAGGCGGGGGGAACACCGGGGAGCTGTTTTTT. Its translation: CASSVGGGGNTGELFF.